This TCR beta chain was identified during a study of T cells in Graves' hyperthyroidism and ophthalmopathy. V lost 3 bases, J lost 0 bases, and 10 bases stayed unmatched. The CDR3 consists of 17 residues. From germline, CDR1 is SGHVS and CDR2 FQNEAQ. Amplification yielded TCR beta CDR3 regions, with RNA transcripts as the source. The study used the HTBI primer set for a first-round RT-PCR of the TCR CDR3. TCRdb re-derived calls from the multiplex PCR reads in MiXCR, one entry per CDR3 protein. Here the sample spans about 640,000 distinct CDR3 sequences, about 14% being singletons. This clonotype was seen once. Its antigen is not known. Exclusion of a patient resulted from uncontrolled infection, other autoimmune disease, pregnancy or lactation. Notes on the study in general: Most clonotypes expanded in thyroid above 0.001 were likewise present in blood.

Sequenced material: blood. The receptor was derived from a woman between 50 and 59 years old with Graves' ophthalmopathy. The chain has TRBV7-8 and TRBJ2-7; TRBD2 aligns across 8 bases. The CDR3 here is CASSFMGSSGISYEQYF. The DNA of the CDR3 is TGTGCCAGCAGCTTTATGGGTAGTAGCGGGATCTCCTACGAGCAGTACTTC.